Below are 5 T cell receptor beta chains sequenced from a single sample in a study of regulatory T cells in long-lasting Graves disease. The TCR beta library used iRepertoire HTBI primers with Arm-PCR amplification of CDR3. MiXCR was run by TCRdb on the multiplex PCR reads, yielding one entry per CDR3 protein. There are about half a million distinct CDR3 sequences in the sample; approximately 23% occur only once, and about 12% lies in the top ten. The time point was: persistent/refractory GD, antithyroid drugs over 5 years with positive TRAb. From PBMCs, RNA was extracted and then used to make the TCR library. This material consisted of peripheral blood mononuclear cells (PBMCs), taken when the disease was refractory, from a patient treated with antithyroid drugs. Receptors originate from a female donor with Graves disease.

V usage is TRBV20-1 and J usage is TRBJ2-2; D is perhaps TRBD2 (6 bases). Between the trimmed V and J ends, which lost 0 bases and 5 bases, there was a span of 10 bases. Per germline, CDR1 DFQATT and CDR2 SNEGSKA (reference sequence). This CDR3 region has 14 residues. CDR3 sequence: CSAREGLITGELFF. CDR3 DNA: TGCAGTGCTAGAGAGGGACTTATTACCGGGGAGCTGTTTTTT.

This clonotype showed up many times. The genes are TRBV20-1 and TRBJ1-2; 7 nucleotides line up with TRBD1. The junction had 3 bases not matched to a gene; V was cut back by 1 base and J by 7 bases. The CDR3 is 12 amino acids. Germline V gene sequence: CDR1 DFQATT, CDR2 SNEGSKA (reference sequence). CDR3 in amino acids: CSARVTGSGYTF. CDR3 bases: TGCAGTGCTAGAGTGACAGGGAGTGGCTACACCTTC.

The V gene is TRBV30, the J gene TRBJ1-6; maybe TRBD1 (5 bases). The CDR3 contains 13 residues. The germline V gene encodes CDR1 GTSNPN and CDR2 SVGIG (reference sequence). The V gene lost 3 bases and the J gene lost 5 bases, with 8 bases spanning the gap. The CDR3 coding sequence is TGTGCCTGGAGCGGGGCAAATAATTCACCCCTCCACTTT. Translated, it gives CAWSGANNSPLHF.

This clonotype has a handful of counts. This chain joins TRBV27 and TRBJ2-3, with D hard to call. Germline assignment: CDR1 MNHEY and CDR2 SMNVEV (reference sequence). The ends were cut back, 8 bases at V and 2 bases at J, with 17 bases in the middle. CDR3 length: 15 residues. The CDR3 is CASAPGQFFTDTQYF. The CDR3 coding sequence is TGTGCCAGCGCCCCGGGCCAGTTCTTCACAGATACGCAGTATTTT.

This clonotype was seen at least ten times. The chain is built from TRBV29-1 and TRBJ2-6; 8 bases align to TRBD1. The junction had 1 base not matched to a gene; V was cut back by 7 bases and J by 2 bases. Germline values: CDR1 SQVTM, CDR2 ANQGSEA. The CDR3 is made up of 13 amino acids. CDR3 coding DNA: TGCAGCGGACAGGGGACTGGGGCCAACGTCCTGACTTTC. Translated, it gives CSGQGTGANVLTF.